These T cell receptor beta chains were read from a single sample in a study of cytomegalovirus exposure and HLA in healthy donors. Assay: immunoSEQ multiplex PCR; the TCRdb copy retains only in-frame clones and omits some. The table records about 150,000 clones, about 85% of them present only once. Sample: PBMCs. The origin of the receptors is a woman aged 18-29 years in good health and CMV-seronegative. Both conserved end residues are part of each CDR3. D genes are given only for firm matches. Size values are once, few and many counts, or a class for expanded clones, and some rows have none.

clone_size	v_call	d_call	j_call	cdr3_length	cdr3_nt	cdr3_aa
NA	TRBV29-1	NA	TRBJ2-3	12	TGCAGCTCCCGCCCAGACACAGATACGCAGTATTTT	CSSRPDTDTQYF
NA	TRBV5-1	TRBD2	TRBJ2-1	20	TGCGCCAGCAGCTTTCTTCCTCTTAGTAGCGGGGGGGCGACGGGCAATGAGCAGTTCTTC	CASSFLPLSSGGATGNEQFF
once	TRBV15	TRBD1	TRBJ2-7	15	TGTGCCACCAGACCCGACAGGGGTGGGGGGTACGAGCAGTACTTC	CATRPDRGGGYEQYF
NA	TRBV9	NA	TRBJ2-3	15	TGTGCCAGCAGTATTTCAGGAGATTGGAGGGATACGCAGTATTTT	CASSISGDWRDTQYF
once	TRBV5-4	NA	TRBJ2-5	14	TGTGCCAGCAGCGGGGCCGCCAACCGAGAGACCCAGTACTTC	CASSGAANRETQYF
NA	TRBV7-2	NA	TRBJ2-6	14	TGTGCCAGCAGCTTAGTCTTCGGGGCCAACGTCCTGACTTTC	CASSLVFGANVLTF
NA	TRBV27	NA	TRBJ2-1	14	TGTGCCAGCAGTTTATCTTCCTCCCTCAATGAGCAGTTCTTC	CASSLSSSLNEQFF
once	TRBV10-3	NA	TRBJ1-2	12	TGTGCCATCCTGACAGCGAACTATGGCTACACCTTC	CAILTANYGYTF
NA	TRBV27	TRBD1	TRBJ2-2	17	TGTGCCAGCAGTTCTACCGACAGGGGGAGAAACACCGGGGAGCTGTTTTTT	CASSSTDRGRNTGELFF
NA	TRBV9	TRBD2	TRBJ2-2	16	TGTGCCAGCAGCGTAGGGGCTAGCGGGAGTGCCGGGGAGCTGTTTTTT	CASSVGASGSAGELFF
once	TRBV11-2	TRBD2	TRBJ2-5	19	TGTGCCAGCAGCATCCACCCGGGCTCTAGCGGGGGGGCTCGGGAGACCCAGTACTTC	CASSIHPGSSGGARETQYF
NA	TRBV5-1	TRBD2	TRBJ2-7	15	TGCGCCAGCAGCTTTTTTTCGGGGGGGGAGAACGAGCAGTACTTC	CASSFFSGGENEQYF
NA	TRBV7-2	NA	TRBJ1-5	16	TGTGCCAGCAGCTTAGGGGCAGGGGCGAGGAATCAGCCCCAGCATTTT	CASSLGAGARNQPQHF
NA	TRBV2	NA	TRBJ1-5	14	TGTGCCAGCAGAACGGACAGAACGGATCAGCCCCAGCATTTT	CASRTDRTDQPQHF
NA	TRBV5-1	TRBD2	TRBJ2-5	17	TGCGCCAGCAGCGTATTACCTGGGGCGGGAGAGAGAGAGACCCAGTACTTC	CASSVLPGAGERETQYF
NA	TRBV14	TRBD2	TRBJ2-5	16	TGTGCCAGCAGCCCTACGGCTAGCGGGGCCGTGGCGGCCCAGTACTTC	CASSPTASGAVAAQYF
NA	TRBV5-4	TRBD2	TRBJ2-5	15	TGTGCCAGCAGCTTGGGCGGGAGGATGGAAGAGACCCAGTACTTC	CASSLGGRMEETQYF
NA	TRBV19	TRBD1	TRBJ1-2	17	TGTGCCAGTAGTCTCAGTAAAGACAGGGGCCACAGGGATGGCTACACCTTC	CASSLSKDRGHRDGYTF
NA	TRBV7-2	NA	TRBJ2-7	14	TGTGCCAGCAGTTGGGGACTCCCACCCTACGAGCAGTACTTC	CASSWGLPPYEQYF
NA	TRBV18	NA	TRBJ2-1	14	TGTGCCAGCTCACCACCGGGGCCAGTTAATGAGCAGTTCTTC	CASSPPGPVNEQFF
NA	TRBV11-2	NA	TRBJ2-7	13	TGTGCCAGCAGCTTAGAGCGGACTTACGAGCAGTACTTC	CASSLERTYEQYF
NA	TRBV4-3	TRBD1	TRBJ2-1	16	TGCGCCAGCAGCCAGATGGGGACAGGCCCCTACAATGAGCAGTTCTTC	CASSQMGTGPYNEQFF
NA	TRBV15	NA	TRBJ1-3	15	TGTGCCACCAGCGTGGGGGGTAGCGCTGGAAACACCATATATTTT	CATSVGGSAGNTIYF
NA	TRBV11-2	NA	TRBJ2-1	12	TGTGCCAGCAGCTTAGTGAGCAATGAGCAGTTCTTC	CASSLVSNEQFF
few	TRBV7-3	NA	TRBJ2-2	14	TGTGCCAGCAGCTACTCACTGTCTACCGGGGAGCTGTTTTTT	CASSYSLSTGELFF
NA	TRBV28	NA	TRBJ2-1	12	TGTGCCAGCATATCTTCCTACAATGAGCAGTTCTTC	CASISSYNEQFF
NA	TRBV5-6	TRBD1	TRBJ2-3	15	TGTGCCAGCAGCTGGGGGACAGACGGCACAGATACGCAGTATTTT	CASSWGTDGTDTQYF
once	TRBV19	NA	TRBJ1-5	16	TGTGCCAGTAGCCGGGGGGGACACTTACCTGATCAGCCCCAGCATTTT	CASSRGGHLPDQPQHF
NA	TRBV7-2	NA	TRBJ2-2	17	TGTGCCAGCAGCTTAGCGCCGTCCGGGAGCGGAACCGGGGAGCTGTTTTTT	CASSLAPSGSGTGELFF
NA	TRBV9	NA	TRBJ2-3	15	TGTGCCAGCAGCGCTACAGGGCCCCGTACAGATACGCAGTATTTT	CASSATGPRTDTQYF
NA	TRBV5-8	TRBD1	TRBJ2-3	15	TGTGCCAGCAGCGCGACAGGGGGCCGCACAGATACGCAGTATTTT	CASSATGGRTDTQYF
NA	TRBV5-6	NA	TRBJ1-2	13	TGTGCCAGCAGCGCAACAGGGACCCATGGCTACACCTTC	CASSATGTHGYTF
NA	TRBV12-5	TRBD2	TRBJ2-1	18	TGTGCTAGTGGTTTGTCCCCTAAAAGCGGGGGGTCCTACAATGAGCAGTTCTTC	CASGLSPKSGGSYNEQFF
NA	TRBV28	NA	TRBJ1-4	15	TGTGCCAGCATTTGGGGTGGGGGCGTCACGGAAAAACTGTTTTTT	CASIWGGGVTEKLFF
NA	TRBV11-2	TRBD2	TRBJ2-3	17	TGTGCCAGCAGCCCCGGACTAGCGGGGGGGCCGTCGGATACGCAGTATTTT	CASSPGLAGGPSDTQYF
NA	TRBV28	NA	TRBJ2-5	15	TGTGCCAGCAGTTTATACCTAGTAGGGGGAGAGACCCAGTACTTC	CASSLYLVGGETQYF